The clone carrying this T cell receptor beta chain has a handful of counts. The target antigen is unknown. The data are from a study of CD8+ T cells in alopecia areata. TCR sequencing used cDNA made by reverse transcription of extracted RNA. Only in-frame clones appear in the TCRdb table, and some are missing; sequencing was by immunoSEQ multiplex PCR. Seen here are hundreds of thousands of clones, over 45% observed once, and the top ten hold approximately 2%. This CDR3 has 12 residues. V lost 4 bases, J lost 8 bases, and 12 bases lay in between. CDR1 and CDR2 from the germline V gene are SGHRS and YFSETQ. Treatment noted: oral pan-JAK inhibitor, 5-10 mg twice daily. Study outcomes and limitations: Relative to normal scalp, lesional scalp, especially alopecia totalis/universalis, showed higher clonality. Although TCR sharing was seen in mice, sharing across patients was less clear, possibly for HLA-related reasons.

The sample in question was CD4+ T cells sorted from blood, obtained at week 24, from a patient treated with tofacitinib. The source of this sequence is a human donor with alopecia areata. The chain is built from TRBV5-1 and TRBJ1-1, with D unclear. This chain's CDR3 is CASSVKLGEAFF. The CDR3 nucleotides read TGCGCCAGCAGCGTTAAATTGGGGGAAGCTTTCTTT.